The present T cell receptor (beta chain) was sequenced within a study of T cells in localized non-small cell lung cancer. General study points: Uninvolved neighboring lung showed the greatest T cell clonality, exceeding tumor. A raised T cell density in blood coincided with lengthier overall survival. When the top 100 tumor clones were examined, a median around 61 of them also appeared in the adjacent lung, which was paired and uninvolved. Sequence data derive from only one tumor region, so heterogeneity remains possible.

The CDR3 is made up of 13 amino acids. CDR1 MDHEN and CDR2 SYDVKM come from the germline V gene. The V gene lost 4 bases and the J gene lost 6 bases, with 12 bases spanning the gap. Clones were sequenced by immunoSEQ multiplex PCR, and TCRdb holds only the in-frame ones, with some missing. Among some 50,000 clones listed, approximately 88% were seen once. A word on this clone: Its matching antigen is unknown.

The receptor's source is a man between 40 and 75 years old with stage III lung adenocarcinoma. The gene calls are TRBV28 and TRBJ1-2, with TRBD1 as a possible D gene (6 bases). The sample consisted of peripheral blood mononuclear cells, taken before any cancer treatment. This CDR3 is CASSSAQGDGYTF. For the CDR3, the DNA is TGTGCCAGCAGTTCCGCACAGGGAGATGGCTACACCTTC.